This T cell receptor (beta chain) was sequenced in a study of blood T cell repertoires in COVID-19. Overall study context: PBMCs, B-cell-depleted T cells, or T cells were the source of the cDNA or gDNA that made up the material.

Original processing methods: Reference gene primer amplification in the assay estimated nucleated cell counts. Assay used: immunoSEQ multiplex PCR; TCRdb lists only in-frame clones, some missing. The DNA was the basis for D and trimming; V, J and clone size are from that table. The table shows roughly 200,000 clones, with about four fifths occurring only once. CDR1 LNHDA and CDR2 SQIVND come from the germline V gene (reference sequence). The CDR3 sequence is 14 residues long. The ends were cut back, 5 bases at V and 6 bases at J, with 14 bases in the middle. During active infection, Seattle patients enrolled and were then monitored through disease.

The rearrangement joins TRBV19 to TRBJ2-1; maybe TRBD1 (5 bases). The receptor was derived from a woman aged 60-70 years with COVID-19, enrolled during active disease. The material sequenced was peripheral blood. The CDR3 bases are TGTGCCAGTAGTCCGCCAGGGTGGATCAATGAGCAGTTCTTC. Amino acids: CASSPPGWINEQFF.